This T cell receptor beta chain was observed in a study of blood T cell repertoires in COVID-19 (dated by TCRdb to about 2020). A note on the overall study: Collaborator samples came from the United States, Italy and Spain and covered acute and convalescent phases of COVID-19. The prospective study material was composed of cDNA or gDNA derived from T cells, B-cell-depleted T cells, or PBMCs. Deeply sampled blood TCRbeta repertoires from subjects exposed to, actively infected with, or recovered from COVID-19 were included in the dataset. The repertoires were released in a freely available public database meant as a resource for research on the immune response to SARS-CoV-2. Samples were obtained from the ongoing ImmuneRACE study (first 160 participants) and from about 1,300 subjects provided by 6 global collaborators. Nearly every sample came with metadata listing a de-identified subject ID, COVID-19 status, age in years and sex. HLA class I and class II types, where available, came from metadata supplied by the sample provider rather than from assay-based typing. The paper's findings and limits, for the study overall: Clinical and demographic metadata were provided uncurated, with the amount varying by source and participant.

On this clone: No antigen is known for it. No base qualities exist here, and no much larger clone lies one base off it.

TCRbeta CDR3 regions were amplified from genomic DNA using the immunoSEQ Assay, a bias-controlled multiplex PCR. Per the source publication's procedure: Within the assay, amplification of reference gene primers was used to estimate how many nucleated cells each sample contained. To quantify the absolute abundance of each unique TCRbeta CDR3 rearrangement, sequence reads were collapsed and filtered. Productive Simpson clonality was computed per sample as the square root of Simpson's diversity index over productive rearrangements. In TCRdb, the immuneACCESS table is reduced to in-frame sequences with V and J assigned. These tables do not hold every clone; where another copy was compared, an unresolved V gene accounts for under half, and the others remain unexplained. The V and J calls and the clone size are those of that table, but D and trimming were determined from the DNA. This sample lists roughly 170,000 clones; almost 80% were detected once. The ten biggest clones cover around a sixth of the sample.

The CDR3 measures 13 amino acids from cysteine to phenylalanine. Solely the CDR3 DNA is kept, with 39 bases framed from the first base. The germline V and J ends show losses of 8 bases and 4 bases respectively, and no gene match explains 7 bases of the junction. In the prospective study, participants were about 18 to 90 years old, resided in 24 geographic areas of the United States, and were enrolled through a virtual design. To assign participants to cohorts, the prospective study relied on clinical history that participants themselves reported in a screening survey and a study questionnaire. ImmuneRACE Cohort 3 recovered participants were defined by two consecutive negative NP/OP PCR tests, healthcare professional clearance, or symptom resolution. In the prospective study, whole blood, serum and a nasopharyngeal or oropharyngeal swab were collected from each participant by mobile phlebotomists. Prospective study participants could optionally give additional blood draws and questionnaires over a roughly two-month period. Before DNA extraction, blood samples from the prospective study were shipped at room temperature or frozen.

The receptor comes from a woman in her fifties or sixties who had recovered from COVID-19. Sequenced: PBMCs or T cells enriched from blood (not recorded which). The V gene is TRBV12-3 or TRBV12-4 and the J gene is TRBJ2-5; the junction holds 7 bases that match TRBD1. The nucleotides read TGTGCCAGCGTCGACAGGGCACGAGAGACCCAGTACTTC. The encoded protein is CASVDRARETQYF.